This T cell receptor (beta chain) originates from a study of identical twins. Each CDR3 protein is one row after TCRdb ran MiXCR on the 5' RACE reads. The sample records around 570,000 distinct CDR3 sequences, nearly 10% being singletons. This clonotype showed up just a few times. Its specificity is unknown. General study results and limits: Among monozygotic twins, out-of-frame TCR alpha sharing exceeded what models predicted.

These sequences were also reported in another study, on yellow fever vaccine responses in identical twins.

The sequenced material came from PBMCs. This receptor was taken from a woman aged 18-30 years in good health.

CDR3 region: CASSLLDRGEKLFF. The CDR3 bases are TGTGCCAGCAGCTTACTGGACCGCGGTGAAAAACTGTTTTTT. This chain connects TRBV13 to TRBJ1-4; D is uncertain. This CDR3 spans 14 amino acids. CDR1 and CDR2 (germline): PRHDT, FYEKMQ (reference sequence). Trimming cost V 2 bases and J 7 bases, with 11 bases left between them.